The 29 T cell receptor beta chains given below trace back to one sample, sequenced in a study of blood T cells in healthy people across ages. A second roughly 7 to 11 cycle PCR used barcoded and J-beta primers. TCRdb ran MiXCR on the 5' RACE reads and lists one entry per CDR3 protein. The sample has roughly 1.9 million distinct CDR3 sequences, around 42% seen once. Specimen: blood. These receptors were collected from a human donor in good health.

V usage is TRBV15 and J usage is TRBJ1-6; 7 bases match TRBD1. CDR3 length: 17 residues. Germline V CDR1 and CDR2: LNHNV, YYDKDF (reference sequence). After removal of 1 base from V and 11 bases from J, the junction contained 14 bases not matched to a gene. CDR3 nucleotides: TGTGCCACCAGCAGAGCTATAGCGACAGGGTTAGGTACACCCCTCCACTTT. Translating it yields CATSRAIATGLGTPLHF.

The sample holds a few counts of this clonotype. CDR3 DNA sequence: TGTGCCAGCAGTCCGCGGACAGGGATTAACTATGGCTACACCTTC. This gives the protein CASSPRTGINYGYTF. The chain combines TRBV27 with TRBJ1-2; 8 bases agree with TRBD1. The germline V gene has CDR1 MNHEY and CDR2 SMNVEV (reference sequence). This CDR3 comprises 15 residues. J lost 1 base, V lost 5 bases, and 6 bases had no gene match.

This clonotype appeared a few times. The rearrangement joins TRBV12-3 or TRBV12-4 to TRBJ1-2; the D gene is possibly TRBD1 (5 bases). The CDR3 covers 13 residues. V was pared by 5 bases and J by 4 bases, with 11 bases between. The CDR3 coding sequence is TGTGCCAGCAGTCACGACAGAATCTATGGCTACACCTTC. It yields the protein CASSHDRIYGYTF.

There are a few counts of this clonotype. The chain links TRBV20-1 to TRBJ2-3, with 10 bases lining up with TRBD2. From germline, CDR1 is DFQATT and CDR2 SNEGSKA (reference sequence). The CDR3 runs to 14 residues. The junction had 8 bases not matched to a gene; V was cut back by 5 bases and J by 6 bases. CDR3 in DNA: TGCAGTGCTCATCCTACTAGCGGGGTGGATACGCAGTATTTT. This translates into CSAHPTSGVDTQYF.

Ten or more counts support this clonotype. The CDR3 nucleotides are TGCAGCGTTGACCGGGGGGCGGACGAGCAGTACTTC. Its protein is CSVDRGADEQYF. The V and J genes are TRBV29-1 and TRBJ2-7; TRBD2 is a possible D gene (7 bases). The CDR3 is made up of 12 amino acids. With 3 bases removed from V and 5 bases from J, the gap between germline ends came to 11 bases. Germline loops: CDR1 SQVTM, CDR2 ANQGSEA.

For this clonotype: At one end, the junction sequence differs from germline, possibly due to a read error. The chain combines TRBV6-5 with TRBJ1-1; D not resolved. Per the germline V gene, CDR1 is MNHEY and CDR2 is SVGAGI. The CDR3 sequence is 13 residues long. The CDR3 is CTSSFSMNTEAFF. CDR3 DNA: TGTACCAGCAGTTTCTCCATGAACACTGAAGCTTTCTTT.

This chain connects TRBV2 to TRBJ1-1; D is possibly TRBD1 (5 bases). In germline, CDR1 is SNHLY, CDR2 FYNNEI. V was trimmed by 7 bases and J by 0 bases, leaving 12 bases between them. The CDR3 covers 14 residues. The CDR3 region is CASNRFLMNTEAFF. CDR3 coding DNA: TGTGCCAGCAACAGGTTCCTCATGAACACTGAAGCTTTCTTT.

Regarding this clonotype: Just one base apart from a much larger clone, this may be a read error. This chain links TRBV5-6 with TRBJ2-7; TRBD1 is a possible D gene (5 bases). The CDR3 spans 15 residues. Per germline, CDR1 SGHDT and CDR2 YYEEEE. The CDR3 nucleotides are TGTGCCAGCAGCTTGGGGTACGACAGCCTCTACAAGCAGTACTTC. This gives the protein CASSLGYDSLYKQYF.

This chain uses TRBV5-5 with TRBJ2-5; D may be TRBD1 or TRBD2 (5 bases each). Germline V lookup: CDR1 SGHKS, CDR2 YYEKEE (reference sequence). V gave up 6 bases and J gave up 9 bases, with 21 bases separating them. There are 14 residues in the CDR3. CDR3 nucleotides: TGTGCCAGCAATCCTTTGATTTCCGGGGCTCCCCAGTACTTC. This translates into CASNPLISGAPQYF.

The V gene is TRBV12-3 or TRBV12-4, the J gene TRBJ2-4; D ambiguous. V dropped 3 bases and J dropped 13 bases, with 19 bases sitting between them. CDR3 length: 14 amino acids. In DNA, the CDR3 is TGTGCCAGCAGTTTGCAGATGAACTACAATGAGCAGTACTTC. Translation gives CASSLQMNYNEQYF.

The chain employs TRBV24-1 and TRBJ2-2; D might be TRBD2 (5 bases). This CDR3 spans 14 amino acids. V shed 9 bases and J shed 0 bases, with 10 bases lying between them. Germline lookup yields CDR1 KGHDR and CDR2 SFDVKD. This chain's CDR3 is CATGELANTGELFF. CDR3 sequence (DNA): TGTGCCACCGGGGAACTAGCGAACACCGGGGAGCTGTTTTTT.

This chain connects TRBV12-3 or TRBV12-4 to TRBJ1-2; TRBD1 matches at 10 bases. V shed 1 base, J shed 5 bases, and the junction held 4 bases outside the gene matches. The length of the CDR3 is 15 residues. The CDR3 sequence: CASSLGGTGEYGYTF. The CDR3, as DNA: TGTGCCAGCAGTTTAGGTGGGACAGGGGAATATGGCTACACCTTC.

In this sample, this clonotype turned up a few times. The chain couples TRBV6-5 to TRBJ1-4, with D uncertain. The CDR3 loop spans 19 amino acids. CDR1 and CDR2 from the germline V gene are MNHEY and SVGAGI. The V and J ends lost 0 bases and 0 bases respectively, with 17 bases between them. The CDR3 DNA follows: TGTGCCAGCAGTTACTCGGAAGATTTGATGGGCGCAACTAATGAAAAACTGTTTTTT. This gives the protein CASSYSEDLMGATNEKLFF.

In regard to this clonotype: This sequence may be a read error, since a much larger clone differs from it by one base. The rearrangement links TRBV13 to TRBJ2-7; weak D call: TRBD1 (5 bases). Germline CDR1 PRHDT, CDR2 FYEKMQ (reference sequence). This CDR3 has 11 residues. The CDR3 DNA reads as TGTGCCGGCAGCTTCAGGGACGAGCAGTACTTC. This codes for CAGSFRDEQYF.

This chain joins TRBV10-3 and TRBJ2-7; TRBD2 agrees at 10 bases. Germline CDR1 reads ENHRY; CDR2 reads SYGVKD. This CDR3 region has 17 residues. V dropped 5 bases and J dropped 3; count of bases not matched to a gene: 13. CDR3 region: CAISSSSGGPIGYEQYF. For the CDR3, the DNA is TGTGCCATCAGTTCTTCTAGCGGGGGTCCTATAGGCTACGAGCAGTACTTC.

Concerning this clonotype itself: One end of the junction does not line up with germline, which may come from a read error. The chain couples TRBV6-5 to TRBJ1-5; D gene ambiguous. The length of the CDR3 is 14 residues. Per the germline V gene, CDR1 is MNHEY and CDR2 is SVGAGI. CDR3 bases: TGCGCCAGCAGTTACTCGCGGACCGATCAGCCCCAGCATTTT. Translating it yields CASSYSRTDQPQHF.

This clonotype has only one observation. Since a much larger clone is just one base distant, this may be a read error. V and J are TRBV29-1 and TRBJ1-1, with D possibly being TRBD1 (5 bases). The CDR3 sequence is 13 residues long. Germline CDR1 SQVTM, CDR2 ANQGSEA. V shed 4 bases and J shed 2 bases, with 11 bases lying between them. DNA for the CDR3: TGCAGCGTTGGGGAGGGGCTTAACACTGAAGCTTTCTTT. Translated: CSVGEGLNTEAFF.

V and J are TRBV24-1 and TRBJ2-3; possibly TRBD1 or TRBD2 for D (6 bases each). Germline loops: CDR1 KGHDR, CDR2 SFDVKD. The V gene lost 7 bases and the J gene lost 5 bases, with 15 bases spanning the gap. The CDR3 is 14 residues long. CDR3 sequence (DNA): TGTGCCACCAGCGGGGGCAGGGGAGAAGATACGCAGTATTTT. Translating it yields CATSGGRGEDTQYF.

Regarding this clonotype: No conserved phenylalanine or tryptophan ends this CDR3, so it is likely a read error. V gene TRBV7-9 combines with J gene TRBJ1-1; D remains ambiguous. This CDR3 is built from 15 residues. In germline, CDR1 is SEHNR, CDR2 FQNEAQ (reference sequence). Trimming removed 5 bases from V and 1 base from J, with 14 bases in between. The CDR3: CASSNSGKGNTEAFC. CDR3 DNA sequence: TGTGCCAGCAGCAATAGTGGGAAGGGGAACACTGAAGCTTTCTGT.

The chain has TRBV6-6 and TRBJ2-5; 7 bases are a match to TRBD1. The J call may be mistaken, given a closer DNA end match to TRBJ2-7. The CDR3 is 15 amino acids. Germline V gene data show CDR1 as MNHNY and CDR2 as SVGAGI (reference sequence). The CDR3: CASRTWDRTNYEQYF. Here the CDR3 DNA reads TGTGCCAGCAGAACCTGGGACAGAACCAACTACGAGCAGTACTTC.

The sample holds one count of this clonotype. The chain joins TRBV9 to TRBJ1-2; 11 bases line up with TRBD1. Trimming cost V 1 base and J 8 bases; bases outside gene matches: 4. The CDR3 loop spans 14 amino acids. Germline CDR1 and CDR2: SGDLS and YYNGEE. Here the CDR3 reads CASSVPGTGGGYTF. The CDR3 nucleotides read TGTGCCAGCAGCGTACCCGGGACAGGGGGAGGCTACACCTTC.

This chain uses TRBV12-3 or TRBV12-4 with TRBJ1-5; D is unclear. This CDR3 region has 12 residues. V lost 4 bases and J lost 8, with 9 bases in between. DNA for the CDR3: TGTGCCAGCAGTTACTTTACGGAGCCCCAGCATTTT. This encodes CASSYFTEPQHF.

The gene calls are TRBV6-6 and TRBJ2-7, with no clear D. This CDR3 spans 13 amino acids. The V end lost 2 bases, the J end lost 7 bases, and 12 bases lay between the germline ends. CDR1 and CDR2 from the germline V gene are MNHNY and SVGAGI (reference sequence). The CDR3 reads CASSYRHNLEQYF. The CDR3 bases are TGTGCCAGCAGTTACCGTCACAATTTAGAGCAGTACTTC.

This chain uses TRBV20-1 with TRBJ2-5, with TRBD2 matching 8 bases. There are 11 residues in the CDR3. Trimming took 6 bases from V and 6 from J; bases not matched to a gene: 3. Germline V CDR1 and CDR2: DFQATT, SNEGSKA (reference sequence). CDR3 bases: TGCAGTGCAGCGGGGGCCCAGACCCAGTACTTC. Encoded protein: CSAAGAQTQYF.

This clonotype was observed a few times. The DNA of the CDR3 is TGCGCCAGCAGCCTGTCCGGGACTAGCGGAACAAATGAGCAGTTCTTC. The encoded protein is CASSLSGTSGTNEQFF. The J gene is TRBJ2-1, the V gene TRBV4-3; 11 nucleotides line up with TRBD2. Germline CDR1 is LGHNA and CDR2 is YSLEER. The CDR3 spans 16 residues. V trimming: 4 bases; J trimming: 7 bases; junction bases outside the gene matches: 9.

This clonotype has more than one count but fewer than ten. CDR3: CSVTVRDRGWNTEAFF. The CDR3 DNA reads as TGCAGCGTAACAGTCCGGGACAGGGGTTGGAACACTGAAGCTTTCTTT. The chain has TRBV29-1 and TRBJ1-1, with 10 bases aligning to TRBD1. Germline V gene sequence: CDR1 SQVTM, CDR2 ANQGSEA. With 6 bases clipped from V and 1 base from J, the junction kept 11 bases outside the gene matches. The CDR3 contains 16 residues.

This clonotype was counted at least ten times. The chain joins TRBV7-3 to TRBJ2-6, with TRBD1 identical over 11 bases. The CDR3 is 17 residues long. After removal of 3 bases from V and 0 bases from J, the junction contained 1 base not matched to a gene. Germline V gene sequence: CDR1 SGHTA, CDR2 FQGTGA. The CDR3 here is CASSFGTGGSGANVLTF. The CDR3 nucleotides are TGTGCCAGCAGCTTCGGGACAGGGGGCTCTGGGGCCAACGTCCTGACTTTC.

This clonotype was seen many times. This rearrangement joins TRBV29-1 to TRBJ2-1, with 9 bases fitting TRBD2. The germline CDR1 and CDR2 sequences are SQVTM and ANQGSEA. The ends lost 4 bases at V and 4 bases at J; junction bases unmatched: 2. This CDR3 comprises 13 residues. CDR3 sequence reads: CSVGLAGYNEQFF. In DNA, the CDR3 is TGCAGCGTTGGGCTAGCGGGGTACAATGAGCAGTTCTTC.

This clonotype was seen a few times. The chain has TRBV5-6 and TRBJ2-5, with 12 bases lining up with TRBD2. Trimming at V came to 2 bases and at J to 3 bases, leaving 2 bases not matched to a gene. This CDR3 has 15 amino acids. In germline, CDR1 is SGHDT, CDR2 YYEEEE. The CDR3 DNA is TGTGCCAGCAGCTTCCGGACTAGCGGGGAAGAGACCCAGTACTTC. Encoded protein: CASSFRTSGEETQYF.